This is a list of T cell receptor beta chains from one sample in a study of post-analysis software for immune sequencing data. TCRdb re-analysed the PCR reads in MiXCR, keeping a single row per CDR3 protein. Of approximately 150,000 distinct CDR3 sequences detected, roughly 30% appear once; the ten largest clones hold approximately 1.5%. Input material: blood. These receptor sequences come from a girl aged 10-17 years with multiple sclerosis. Each CDR3 is given with its conserved first and last residue. D genes are given only for firm matches. Some rows mark clone size as missing; the rest say once, few, many or name a class of expanded clone.

V,size,J,D,DNA,CDR3
TRBV2,few,TRBJ2-1,.,TGTGCCAGCAGACTCCCGCTATACAATGAGCAGTTCTTC,CASRLPLYNEQFF
TRBV7-6,once,TRBJ2-1,TRBD2,TGTGCCAGCAGCCCGGGACTAGCGGTTGGTTCAAATGAGCAGTTCTTC,CASSPGLAVGSNEQFF
TRBV5-1,few,TRBJ1-1,.,TGCGCCAGCAGCTTGCAGCCAGGAACAAACACTGAAGCTTTCTTT,CASSLQPGTNTEAFF
TRBV20-1,.,TRBJ2-7,.,TGCAGTGCTAGAGGGGGCGGAGTGGGGTCCTACGAGCAGTACTTC,CSARGGGVGSYEQYF
TRBV7-2,.,TRBJ2-1,TRBD2,TGTGCCAGCAGCTTAGCACTAGCGGGAGTTTCGGAGACCCAGTTCTTC,CASSLALAGVSETQFF
TRBV11-2,.,TRBJ1-6,.,TGTGCCAGCAGCTTCCAGAGCTCCTATAATTCACCCCTCCACTTT,CASSFQSSYNSPLHF
TRBV20-1,.,TRBJ2-6,TRBD2,TGCAGTGCCGTGAAACCCAGCGGGAGGGCCTCTGGGGCCAACGTCCTGACTTTC,CSAVKPSGRASGANVLTF
TRBV12-3/TRBV12-4,.,TRBJ2-3,TRBD1,TGTGCCAGCAGTTTCGCAAGGACAGGGAGCGGAGATACGCAGTATTTC,CASSFARTGSGDTQYF
TRBV13,.,TRBJ2-3,TRBD2,TGTGCCAGCAGCACCCGGACTAGCGGGAGGTACAATACGCAGTATTTT,CASSTRTSGRYNTQYF
TRBV15,many,TRBJ2-1,.,TGTGCCACCAGCAGTAAGCAGGGCCCCAACAATGAGCAGTTCTTC,CATSSKQGPNNEQFF
TRBV7-8,.,TRBJ2-4,.,TGTGCCAGCAGCTTACTCGGGGCTCCGGGACCCAGGTGGGGCAAAAACATTCAGTACTTC,CASSLLGAPGPRWGKNIQYF
TRBV5-5,once,TRBJ1-1,.,TGTGCCAGCAGCCCCAGGACGGTGAGCACTGAAGCTTTCTTT,CASSPRTVSTEAFF
TRBV5-1,few,TRBJ2-7,.,TGCGCCAGCAGCTTGGTACTTAGCCAGGGCTACGAGCAGTACTTC,CASSLVLSQGYEQYF
TRBV20-1,few,TRBJ2-3,.,TGCAGTGCTAGAGACATTTCCCGGGACCCAGATACGCAGTATTTT,CSARDISRDPDTQYF
TRBV7-3,few,TRBJ1-1,.,TGTGCCAGCAGCACCCACAGGGAGAGCACTGAAGCTTTCTTT,CASSTHRESTEAFF
TRBV5-1,many,TRBJ1-2,.,TGCGCCAGCAGCTGGCAGGGATATAACTATGGCTACACCTTC,CASSWQGYNYGYTF
TRBV29-1,many,TRBJ2-1,.,TGCAGCGTTGAGTTTGTGACACAAAATGAGCAGTTCTTC,CSVEFVTQNEQFF
TRBV12-3/TRBV12-4,.,TRBJ1-1,TRBD1,TGTGCCAGCAGACCAAGGACAGGGGGGTCGGTGAACACTGAAGCTTTCTTT,CASRPRTGGSVNTEAFF
TRBV7-9,many,TRBJ2-5,.,TGTGCCAGCAGCTTAGGGGGGCCCCAAGAGACCCAGTACTTC,CASSLGGPQETQYF
TRBV4-1,.,TRBJ1-2,.,TGCGCCATCAGCCCGCCCCGATTATTTAACTATGGCTACACCTTC,CAISPPRLFNYGYTF
TRBV15,.,TRBJ1-5,.,TGTGCCACCAGCAGAGATGGGTACAGTCAGCAGCCCCAGCATTTT,CATSRDGYSQQPQHF
TRBV13,few,TRBJ2-7,.,TGTGCCAGCAGCTCCGGGACCGACCTCTACGAGCAGTACTTC,CASSSGTDLYEQYF
TRBV25-1,.,TRBJ2-7,.,TGTGCCAGCACCAAAGGGGACCGACGGACCTACGAGCAGTACTTC,CASTKGDRRTYEQYF
TRBV5-1,few,TRBJ1-4,TRBD1,TGCGCCAGCTCAGGGGGGACTAATGAAAAACTGTTTTTT,CASSGGTNEKLFF
TRBV10-2,medium-sized,TRBJ2-7,.,TGCGCCAGCCGCTCAGCTGAGACCTACGAGCAGTACTTC,CASRSAETYEQYF
TRBV19,few,TRBJ2-5,.,TGTGCCAGTACGGACCGACCAATGGAGACCCAGTACTTC,CASTDRPMETQYF
TRBV6-5,few,TRBJ2-2,.,TGTGCCAGCAGTTACGATAGGCAGACCAGCACCGGGGAGCTGTTTTTT,CASSYDRQTSTGELFF
TRBV28,.,TRBJ2-5,TRBD2,TGTGCCTGCAGTTCAGGCGGGGGGGAGCAGTACTTC,CACSSGGGEQYF
TRBV12-3/TRBV12-4,many,TRBJ1-2,.,TGTGCCAGCAGGTTGAATTCTGGGTATGGCTACACCTTC,CASRLNSGYGYTF
TRBV7-9,.,TRBJ1-2,.,TGTGCCAGCAGCTCAGAGACCGGGGTCTATGGCTACACCTTC,CASSSETGVYGYTF
TRBV27,.,TRBJ1-1,TRBD1,TGTGCCAGCAGCCGGACAGGGACCACATCTGAAGCTTTCTTT,CASSRTGTTSEAFF
TRBV28,.,TRBJ1-3,TRBD1,TGTGCCAGCAGCGAGACAGGGATCTTCTTTGGAAACACCATATATTTT,CASSETGIFFGNTIYF
TRBV4-2,many,TRBJ2-3,.,TGTGCCAGCACCCAGGGGGGTACGCAGTATTTT,CASTQGGTQYF
TRBV3-1,.,TRBJ1-1,.,TGTGCCAGCAGCGCCCGGCAGGGGAGTGAAGCTTTCTTT,CASSARQGSEAFF
TRBV10-3,few,TRBJ1-2,.,TGTGCCAGCGAGGGGGAGGATGGCTACACCTTC,CASEGEDGYTF
TRBV29-1,many,TRBJ2-1,TRBD2,TGCAGCGTGGGCGGACTAGCGGGAGGGCCGGGTGCAAATGAGCAGTTCTTC,CSVGGLAGGPGANEQFF
TRBV12-3/TRBV12-4,many,TRBJ2-7,TRBD1,TGTGCCAGCAGAACAATGAAAGACAGGGGGTTGTGGGAGCAGTACTTC,CASRTMKDRGLWEQYF
TRBV4-1,many,TRBJ2-1,.,TGCGCCAGCAGCCAAGAACAGGACTACCTCTGGAATGAGCAGTTCTTC,CASSQEQDYLWNEQFF
TRBV5-1,few,TRBJ1-5,.,TGCGCCAGCAGCTTGGATTCGGGGTTCGGCAATCAGCCCCAGCATTTT,CASSLDSGFGNQPQHF
TRBV12-3/TRBV12-4,few,TRBJ1-1,TRBD1,TGTGCCAGCAGCATCGGACAGGGAGGAACTGAAGCTTTCTTT,CASSIGQGGTEAFF
TRBV5-1,.,TRBJ2-1,.,TGCGCCAGCAGCTTGATCCCTAGCACCTACAATGAGCAGTTCTTC,CASSLIPSTYNEQFF
TRBV5-1,.,TRBJ1-6,TRBD1,TGCGCCAGCAGCTTCCGGACAGGGGCAGATAATTCACCCCTCCACTTT,CASSFRTGADNSPLHF